Given below is one T cell receptor (beta chain) in context. The sample originates from a study of tumour-infiltrating T cells in Burkitt lymphoma. Whole-study context: Overall and progression-free survival were predicted by productive clonality.

TCRdb's table, derived via immunoSEQ multiplex PCR, lists solely in-frame clones and lacks some. The sample has about 16,000 clones, around four fifths seen once. CDR3 length: 12 amino acids. Between the trimmed V and J ends, which lost 6 bases and 8 bases, there was a span of 11 bases. Germline values: CDR1 LNHDA, CDR2 SQIVND (reference sequence). The chain links TRBV19 to TRBJ2-1; D remains unclear. The sample consisted of tumor tissue. This clonotype was obtained from a human donor with diffuse large B-cell lymphoma. CDR3 protein: CASRESRHEQFF. In nucleotides, the CDR3 is TGTGCCAGTAGAGAGTCCCGGCATGAGCAGTTCTTC.